This TCR beta chain appears in the sequencing data of a study of shared clonotypes between healthy human individuals (dated by TCRdb to the early 2020s). With regard to the full study: The cohort comprised a couple of women and a few men aged 18 to 49 years. The study deeply sequenced blood TCR repertoires of several healthy adults to estimate repertoire size and the extent of clonotype sharing between individuals. To increase sequencing depth and limit assay-specific biases, TCR repertoire library preparation and sequencing were carried out by different laboratories using diverse techniques. For each donor, CD4 naive and CD4 memory were each run on three plates, CD8 naive on two plates, and CD8 memory on one plate. Per donor, leukapheresis produced somewhere between about 0.9 and 10 billion PBMCs.

For this clone: Its antigen is currently not known. Base quality data are lacking; no much larger clone is found one base away.

The research as a whole found: Only blood was sampled, and tissue TCR repertoires likely differ from those in blood. Higher generation probabilities were observed for clonotypes shared by all four sorted-subset donors than for non-shared clonotypes. Sharing across four donors was observed for around 5% of naive CD4, 3.5% of naive CD8, 2.3% of memory CD4, and about 0.39% of memory CD8 clonotypes. Naive subsets generally had larger estimated clonotype richness than memory subsets. Based on pairwise subsampling, the degree of clonotype sharing among donors was expected to be affected by sequencing depth. Even with the large sequencing depth, rarefaction of the sorted-subset datasets indicated that sequencing was incomplete. Because the study included only a small number of donors, the genetic and exposure-history diversity represented was limited.

Using the deep immunoSEQ assay, TCR CDR3 regions were amplified from genomic DNA by multiplex PCR. For each cell subset, the extracted genomic DNA was distributed evenly across all wells of several immunoSEQ 96-well plates, and each plate served as one replicate. For sorted subsets, each replicate PCR was loaded with approximately 0.2 ug genomic DNA, equivalent to roughly 30,000 T cell genomes. The purified libraries were quantified using a Qubit 3.0 fluorometer, sized with a Bioanalyzer 2100, and then quantified again using the KAPA Library Quantification kit. Every immunoSEQ 96-well plate was sequenced on a separate single-read 150-cycle Illumina NextSeq 550 flow cell. The authors' pipeline ran thus. Because the immunoSEQ output held only junctional sequences and lacked quality scores, the filtering could not match the filtering applied to full-length reads. To assign V/J genes and CDR3, sequences were annotated against IMGT germline references using PyIR, a Python wrapper for IgBLAST v1.9. Reads with weak V/J assignments (E-value above 1e-6), missing CDR3, stop codons, out-of-frame junctions, or ambiguous translated residues were removed. V3J clonotypes were defined as sequences sharing the same inferred V gene, J gene, and CDR3 amino acid sequence. The percentage overlap between two repertoires was calculated by dividing the number of shared unique clonotypes by the size of the smaller repertoire. Three approaches were used to assess repertoire richness: RTK rarefaction, the Chao1 estimator, and Recon v2.1 estimates of unobserved clonotypes. Generation probabilities were computed with OLGA for all TCRbeta clonotypes obtained by the gDNA method from several donors. TCRdb mirrors the immuneACCESS table, restricted to in-frame sequences. Some clones are absent from its copies; in checked studies, under half trace to an unresolved V gene, and the reason for the others is unknown. The DNA was the basis for D and trimming; V, J and clone size are from that table. This sample comprises 760,000 or so clones, 96% of them detected only once. The biggest ten clones account for less than 0.25% of the sample.

The junction shows trimming of 6 bases on V and 3 bases on J, and the gene matches do not reach 8 bases of it. CDR3 length: 14 amino acids, cysteine to phenylalanine. Just the 42-base CDR3 DNA is kept, in frame starting at base 1. The germline V gene (reference sequence) provides CDR1 MNHNY and CDR2 SVGAGI. CD8 naive samples consisted of CD45RO-negative cells that were positively selected for CCR7, yielding a CD45RA+CCR7+ population without TemRA cells. Healthy HIV-negative adults with no recently reported acute infections or vaccinations were included as donors. Every donor was a Caucasian adult living in Nashville, Tennessee, USA. After blood collection by leukapheresis, PBMCs were isolated using Ficoll-Histopaque density gradient centrifugation and then cryopreserved in the vapor phase of liquid nitrogen. Analytical flow cytometry was used to check the purity and quantity of every magnetically sorted T cell population. Genomic DNA was isolated from each sorted fraction and quantified by UV absorbance on a Nanodrop 2000c.

Material: naive CD8+ T cells sorted from blood. What this sample's cell subset or site label stands for: CD45RA+CCR7+. The V gene is TRBV6-6 and the J gene is TRBJ2-7; 7 middle bases align to TRBD2. This receptor was taken from a man between 25 and 39 years old in good health. The CDR3 here reads CASSREGKYYEQYF. The DNA sequence is given as TGTGCCAGCAGCAGGGAGGGCAAGTACTACGAGCAGTACTTC.